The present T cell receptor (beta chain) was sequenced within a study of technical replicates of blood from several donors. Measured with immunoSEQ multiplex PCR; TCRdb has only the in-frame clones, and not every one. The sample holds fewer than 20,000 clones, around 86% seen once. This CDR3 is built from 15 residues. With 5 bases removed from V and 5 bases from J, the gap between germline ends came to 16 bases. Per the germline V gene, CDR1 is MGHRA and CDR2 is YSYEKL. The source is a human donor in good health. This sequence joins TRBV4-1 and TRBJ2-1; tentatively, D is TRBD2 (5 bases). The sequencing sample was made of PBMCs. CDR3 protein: CASSYSGVGNNEQFF. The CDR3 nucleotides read TGCGCCAGCAGCTACAGCGGAGTAGGGAACAATGAGCAGTTCTTC.